The rows below give T cell receptor beta chains drawn from one sample of a study of cytomegalovirus exposure and HLA in healthy donors. The protocol was immunoSEQ multiplex PCR, while the TCRdb copy is restricted to in-frame clones and leaves out a portion. Here the sample spans just over 150,000 clones, more than 65% being singletons. Material: PBMCs. These receptors originate from a man in his forties or fifties in good health and CMV-seropositive. Each CDR3 is given with its conserved first and last residue. D genes are given only for firm matches. Where a row states a size, it is once, few, many or the class of an expanded clone; other rows omit it.

cdr3_aa: CASSQNRGTGDGYTF
cdr3_nt: TGCGCCAGCAGCCAAAACCGTGGGACAGGGGACGGCTACACCTTC
clone_size: NA
v_call: TRBV4-1
cdr3_length: 15
j_call: TRBJ1-2
d_call: TRBD1

cdr3_aa: CASSLAGGAWETQYF
cdr3_nt: TGTGCCAGCAGTTTAGCAGGGGGGGCCTGGGAGACCCAGTACTTC
clone_size: NA
v_call: TRBV7-2
cdr3_length: 15
j_call: TRBJ2-5
d_call: NA

cdr3_aa: CASSLAPGNTEAFF
cdr3_nt: TGCGCCAGCAGCTTGGCCCCGGGGAACACTGAAGCTTTCTTT
clone_size: NA
v_call: TRBV5-1
cdr3_length: 14
j_call: TRBJ1-1
d_call: NA

cdr3_aa: CASSLVGGLGGNEKLFF
cdr3_nt: TGTGCCAGCAGCTTGGTAGGGGGCCTCGGCGGGAATGAAAAACTGTTTTTT
clone_size: once
v_call: TRBV5-4
cdr3_length: 17
j_call: TRBJ1-4
d_call: TRBD1

cdr3_aa: CASITGGQGYTF
cdr3_nt: TGTGCCAGCATTACAGGGGGACAGGGCTACACCTTC
clone_size: NA
v_call: TRBV6-5
cdr3_length: 12
j_call: TRBJ1-2
d_call: TRBD1

cdr3_aa: CASSQDSPIYGYTF
cdr3_nt: TGTGCCAGCAGCCAAGATTCCCCAATTTATGGCTACACCTTC
clone_size: NA
v_call: TRBV4-2
cdr3_length: 14
j_call: TRBJ1-2
d_call: NA

cdr3_aa: CASSLAGLAGGNF
cdr3_nt: TGTGCCAGCAGCTTAGCGGGGCTAGCGGGAGGAAACTTC
clone_size: NA
v_call: TRBV7-9
cdr3_length: 13
j_call: TRBJ2-5
d_call: TRBD2

cdr3_aa: CASSRRAVSNEKLFF
cdr3_nt: TGTGCCAGCAGTCGCAGGGCGGTTTCTAATGAAAAACTGTTTTTT
clone_size: few
v_call: TRBV2
cdr3_length: 15
j_call: TRBJ1-4
d_call: NA

cdr3_aa: CSALTIAGTGVEGYTF
cdr3_nt: TGCAGCGCCTTAACGATTGCCGGGACAGGGGTGGAAGGCTACACCTTC
clone_size: NA
v_call: TRBV29-1
cdr3_length: 16
j_call: TRBJ1-2
d_call: TRBD1

cdr3_aa: CSVEAFGSGDPNTGELFF
cdr3_nt: TGCAGCGTTGAAGCTTTCGGTAGCGGAGATCCGAACACCGGGGAGCTGTTTTTT
clone_size: NA
v_call: TRBV29-1
cdr3_length: 18
j_call: TRBJ2-2
d_call: NA

cdr3_aa: CASSDPRQGGEKLFF
cdr3_nt: TGTGCCAGCAGTGACCCGAGACAGGGTGGAGAAAAACTGTTTTTT
clone_size: NA
v_call: TRBV25-1
cdr3_length: 15
j_call: TRBJ1-4
d_call: TRBD1

cdr3_aa: CASSAGGDTQYF
cdr3_nt: TGTGCCAGCAGCGCCGGAGGAGATACGCAGTATTTT
clone_size: NA
v_call: TRBV7-6
cdr3_length: 12
j_call: TRBJ2-3
d_call: NA

cdr3_aa: CASSLQGRGYEQYF
cdr3_nt: TGTGCCAGCAGCCTACAGGGGCGCGGCTACGAGCAGTACTTC
clone_size: NA
v_call: TRBV5-4
cdr3_length: 14
j_call: TRBJ2-7
d_call: TRBD1

cdr3_aa: CASRSARTGARSPLHF
cdr3_nt: TGTGCCAGCAGATCCGCCCGGACAGGGGCAAGGTCACCCCTCCACTTT
clone_size: NA
v_call: TRBV7-9
cdr3_length: 16
j_call: TRBJ1-6
d_call: TRBD1

cdr3_aa: CSVEEAVGNTIYF
cdr3_nt: TGCAGCGTTGAAGAGGCGGTTGGAAACACCATATATTTT
clone_size: NA
v_call: TRBV29-1
cdr3_length: 13
j_call: TRBJ1-3
d_call: NA

cdr3_aa: CASRQGGQPQHF
cdr3_nt: TGTGCCAGCAGACAGGGTGGTCAGCCCCAGCATTTT
clone_size: NA
v_call: TRBV27
cdr3_length: 12
j_call: TRBJ1-5
d_call: NA

cdr3_aa: CAWSVLAGITDTQYF
cdr3_nt: TGTGCCTGGAGTGTACTAGCGGGAATTACAGATACGCAGTATTTT
clone_size: NA
v_call: TRBV30
cdr3_length: 15
j_call: TRBJ2-3
d_call: TRBD2

cdr3_aa: CASSPRGGLAVSGTDTQYF
cdr3_nt: TGTGCCAGCAGCCCGCGGGGGGGGCTAGCGGTATCGGGCACAGATACGCAGTATTTT
clone_size: once
v_call: TRBV11-3
cdr3_length: 19
j_call: TRBJ2-3
d_call: TRBD2

cdr3_aa: CASSLLQEANTEAFF
cdr3_nt: TGTGCCAGCAGCCTTCTCCAGGAGGCGAACACTGAAGCTTTCTTT
clone_size: NA
v_call: TRBV7-9
cdr3_length: 15
j_call: TRBJ1-1
d_call: NA

cdr3_aa: CACRREGTDIQYF
cdr3_nt: TGTGCCTGCCGTAGGGAGGGAACGGACATTCAGTACTTC
clone_size: NA
v_call: TRBV7-9
cdr3_length: 13
j_call: TRBJ2-4
d_call: TRBD2

cdr3_aa: CASSLRQGGDRNEQFF
cdr3_nt: TGTGCCAGCAGCTTACGACAGGGAGGCGATCGCAATGAGCAGTTCTTC
clone_size: NA
v_call: TRBV7-9
cdr3_length: 16
j_call: TRBJ2-1
d_call: NA

cdr3_aa: CASSPDREDTEAFF
cdr3_nt: TGTGCCAGCAGTCCAGACAGGGAGGACACTGAAGCTTTCTTT
clone_size: NA
v_call: TRBV7-6
cdr3_length: 14
j_call: TRBJ1-1
d_call: TRBD1

cdr3_aa: CASRGGAGSNGYTF
cdr3_nt: TGTGCCAGTAGAGGGGGAGCAGGGTCAAATGGCTACACCTTC
clone_size: NA
v_call: TRBV19
cdr3_length: 14
j_call: TRBJ1-2
d_call: NA

cdr3_aa: CASSQEFYTTTDTQYF
cdr3_nt: TGCGCCAGCAGCCAAGAATTTTACACCACCACAGATACGCAGTATTTT
clone_size: NA
v_call: TRBV4-1
cdr3_length: 16
j_call: TRBJ2-3
d_call: NA